This T cell receptor (beta chain) originates from a study of immune evolution from preneoplasia to lung adenocarcinoma. Overall study: HLA loss of heterozygosity: about 7% AIS, over 12% MIA, roughly 35% ADC, none AAH. Overall study findings and caveats: Highest clonality occurred in KRAS-mutant, not EGFR-mutant or double wild-type, nodules.

Profiled with immunoSEQ multiplex PCR; TCRdb holds only in-frame clones, not every one. The sample lists 30,000 to 45,000 clones; roughly 74% were seen once. CDR3 length: 16 residues. Trimming left V 0 bases short and J 5 bases short, with 16 bases between. Germline values: CDR1 LNHNV, CDR2 YYDKDF (reference sequence). Of note for this clone: The target antigen is unknown.

Patient tissue came from resections in Japan or China, 2014–2017. This TCR was sampled from a person in their sixties with lung adenocarcinoma. Sequencing was performed on FFPE invasive lung adenocarcinoma tissue. This chain joins TRBV15 and TRBJ2-5; maybe TRBD2 (7 bases). CDR3 nucleotide sequence: TGTGCCACCAGCAGAGATCTCGGCGGGGGCGGGGAGACCCAGTACTTC. Its protein is CATSRDLGGGGETQYF.